Shown below are 18 T cell receptor beta chains from a single sample sequenced in a study of blood T cell repertoires in COVID-19. This table comes from immunoSEQ multiplex PCR, and its TCRdb copy is limited to in-frame clones, with some not included. The sample lists around 230,000 clones, roughly 87% occurring once. Sequencing input: peripheral blood. The source is a man aged 60 to 75 who had recovered from COVID-19.

The chain couples TRBV7-9 to TRBJ1-2; 9 nucleotides line up with TRBD1. Trimming cost V 1 base and J 7 bases; bases outside gene matches: 7. The CDR3 runs 15 residues. Per germline, CDR1 SEHNR and CDR2 FQNEAQ (reference sequence). In nucleotides, the CDR3 is TGTGCCAGCAGCTTAGTTAACAGGGGGCAAAGTGGCTACACCTTC. Translation: CASSLVNRGQSGYTF.

This sequence joins TRBV5-1 and TRBJ2-3; the D gene is possibly TRBD1 (7 bases). The V and J ends lost 3 bases and 4 bases respectively, with 12 bases between them. Germline V gene data show CDR1 as SGHRS and CDR2 as YFSETQ. This CDR3 has 14 residues. CDR3 bases: TGCGCCAGCAGCTATACAGGGGAGGCAGATACGCAGTATTTT. Encoded protein: CASSYTGEADTQYF. Complete variable domain (other parts from reference TRBV5-1 and TRBJ2-3): KAGVTQTPRYLIKTRGQQVTLSCSPISGHRSVSWYQQTPGQGLQFLFEYFSETQRNKGNFPGRFSGRQFSNSRSEMNVSTLELGDSALYLCASSYTGEADTQYFGPGTRLTVL.

This clone was seen once. The gene calls are TRBV3-1 (or the pseudogene TRBV3-2) and TRBJ2-1; 9 bases line up with TRBD2. This CDR3 contains 16 residues. V was clipped by 2 bases and J by 4 bases; unmatched bases: 6. The germline V gene encodes CDR1 LGHDT and CDR2 YNNKEL (reference sequence). DNA for the CDR3: TGTGCCAGCAGCCAAAGTGCGGGGGGGCCGTACAATGAGCAGTTCTTC. Translating gives CASSQSAGGPYNEQFF.

The rearrangement links TRBV5-6 to TRBJ2-2; TRBD2 matches 9 bases. The germline V gene has CDR1 SGHDT and CDR2 YYEEEE. This CDR3 spans 15 amino acids. Unmatched junction bases numbered 7, after V lost 4 bases and J lost 6 bases. CDR3 sequence: CASSGGTSFPGELFF. Written as DNA, the CDR3 is TGTGCCAGCAGCGGTGGGACTAGCTTCCCCGGGGAGCTGTTTTTT.

The chain couples TRBV10-2 to TRBJ1-1; D perhaps matches TRBD1 (5 bases). Between the trimmed V and J ends, which lost 7 bases and 6 bases, there was a span of 15 bases. Looked up from germline, CDR1 is WSHSY and CDR2 is SAAADI. CDR3 length equals 13 residues. The CDR3 DNA reads TGCGCCAGCACCATTCGGGGGACCCCTGAAGCTTTCTTT. Protein: CASTIRGTPEAFF.

The V call is TRBV12-5, the J call TRBJ1-1; D perhaps matches TRBD1 (6 bases). The CDR3 covers 11 residues. Trimming pared 7 bases from V and 11 bases from J, leaving 14 bases between. Germline V gives CDR1 LGHNT, CDR2 FRNRAP. CDR3 amino acids: CASAGVERAFF. Here the CDR3 DNA reads TGTGCTAGTGCAGGGGTCGAAAGGGCTTTCTTT.

This clone was seen a single time. This chain uses TRBV19 with TRBJ1-6; D not resolved. Per the germline V gene, CDR1 is LNHDA and CDR2 is SQIVND (reference sequence). V was clipped by 8 bases and J by 6 bases, with 11 bases between them. The CDR3 is 13 amino acids. For the CDR3, the DNA is TGTGCCAGTCGGGAGCAGAGTAATTCACCCCTCCACTTT. Protein product: CASREQSNSPLHF.

The V gene is TRBV6-5, the J gene TRBJ1-5; TRBD1 might be the D (5 bases). Trimming removed 11 bases from V and 2 bases from J, with 16 bases in between. Germline CDR1 is MNHEY and CDR2 is SVGAGI. The CDR3 covers 14 residues. CDR3 sequence: CAAGGNRRNQPQHF. CDR3 bases: TGTGCCGCGGGGGGTAACAGGCGCAATCAGCCCCAGCATTTT.

DNA for the CDR3: TGCAGCGTTGCCACTTCCAAAAACATTCAGTACTTC. This gives the protein CSVATSKNIQYF. The rearrangement links TRBV29-1 to TRBJ2-4; D uncertain. With 4 bases removed from V and 2 bases from J, the gap between germline ends came to 6 bases. The CDR3 covers 12 residues. Germline CDR1 and CDR2: SQVTM and ANQGSEA.

The chain recombines TRBV7-8 with TRBJ1-5; 8 nucleotides align to TRBD1. V gave up 6 bases and J gave up 5 bases; unmatched junction bases: 6. Germline values: CDR1 SGHVS, CDR2 FQNEAQ. The CDR3 covers 14 residues. CDR3 region: CASSTGGSYQPQHF. CDR3 sequence (DNA): TGTGCCAGCAGTACAGGGGGGAGCTATCAGCCCCAGCATTTT.

In its sample, this clone was seen once. The chain uses TRBV4-1 and TRBJ1-4; D perhaps matches TRBD1 (5 bases). Trimming took 1 base from V and 5 from J, leaving 8 bases between them. This CDR3 region has 14 residues. From germline, CDR1 is MGHRA and CDR2 YSYEKL. Here the CDR3 DNA reads TGCGCCAGCAGCCAAGTGGCAGGGAATGAAAAACTGTTTTTT. Protein sequence: CASSQVAGNEKLFF.

The chain has TRBV9 and TRBJ2-2; 8 bases are a match to TRBD2. Losses at the gene ends were 4 bases for V and 7 bases for J; bases not matched to a gene: 12. The germline gives CDR1 SGDLS, CDR2 YYNGEE. The CDR3 covers 16 residues. The CDR3 region is CASSLSLSGVDGELFF. CDR3 bases: TGTGCCAGCAGCTTAAGTCTTAGCGGGGTGGACGGGGAGCTGTTTTTT.

This clone is a singleton in its sample. V and J are TRBV5-1 and TRBJ2-1; 13 positions agree with TRBD2. The CDR3 is made up of 17 amino acids. Germline CDR1 SGHRS, CDR2 YFSETQ. J gave up 4 bases and V 4 bases, and 8 bases lay outside the gene matches. The CDR3 protein is CASSLLTSGGAYNEQFF. The CDR3 bases are TGCGCCAGCAGCCTACTCACTAGCGGGGGGGCTTACAATGAGCAGTTCTTC.

The chain links TRBV6-7 to TRBJ1-3; TRBD1 matches at 7 bases. TRBV6-7 qualifies as an ORF whose function is uncertain. V trimming: 4 bases; J trimming: 1 base; junction bases outside the gene matches: 10. The CDR3 runs 17 residues. The CDR3 is CASSCPNDRASGNTIYF. CDR3 coding DNA: TGTGCCAGCAGTTGCCCTAATGACAGGGCTTCTGGAAACACCATATATTTT.

This rearrangement joins TRBV6-5 to TRBJ2-3, with D perhaps TRBD2 (6 bases). The CDR3 is made up of 14 amino acids. Looked up from germline, CDR1 is MNHEY and CDR2 is SVGAGI. Trimming shortened V by 6 bases and J by 5 bases, and 15 bases separated the two germline ends. The CDR3 reads CASRPRDWKDTQYF. The DNA for the CDR3 is TGTGCCAGCAGGCCCCGGGACTGGAAAGATACGCAGTATTTT.

The chain is built from TRBV29-1 and TRBJ2-3; 8 bases match TRBD1. Germline V gene sequence: CDR1 SQVTM, CDR2 ANQGSEA. J lost 3 bases, V lost 2 bases, and 7 bases had no gene match. The CDR3 has 15 residues. This chain's CDR3 is CSVELWTGRTDTQYF. DNA of the CDR3: TGCAGCGTTGAACTTTGGACAGGGAGGACAGATACGCAGTATTTT.

This chain joins TRBV7-8 and TRBJ2-3, with 7 positions matching TRBD2. Trimming removed 1 base from V and 1 base from J; junction bases left unmatched: 2. There are 15 residues in the CDR3. Germline V gene data show CDR1 as SGHVS and CDR2 as FQNEAQ. The CDR3 region is CASSLGLAGTDTQYF. The DNA of the CDR3 is TGTGCCAGCAGCTTAGGGCTAGCGGGCACAGATACGCAGTATTTT.

The gene calls are TRBV5-1 and TRBJ1-4; no clear D gene. This CDR3 spans 13 amino acids. Looked up from germline, CDR1 is SGHRS and CDR2 is YFSETQ. The V end was cut by 6 bases, the J end by 4 bases, with 10 bases between. In DNA, the CDR3 is TGCGCCAGCACTGAGGGAGTTAATGAAAAACTGTTTTTT. Protein: CASTEGVNEKLFF.